This T cell receptor beta chain was profiled in a study of cytomegalovirus exposure and HLA in healthy donors. Researchers ran the PCR with 60 Vbeta and 13 Jbeta primers. Original methodology: Per a later analysis, the number of unique TCR beta chains was some 82 million, of which around 9.9 million were shared. Data came from immunoSEQ multiplex PCR; TCRdb stores just in-frame clones and leaves some out. That table is the source of V, J and clone size, and D and trimming were worked out from the DNA. The sample carries 200,000 to 250,000 clones, just over 75% recorded once. The sample consisted of PBMCs. The clonotype originates from a man aged 18 to 29 in good health and CMV-seronegative.

In DNA form, the CDR3 reads TGTGCCAGCAGGGGGGGACTTTCAAGCTCCTACAATGAGCAGTTCTTC. Protein: CASRGGLSSSYNEQFF. The chain is built from TRBV2 and TRBJ2-1; weak D call: TRBD2 (6 bases). Between the trimmed V and J ends, which lost 6 bases and 0 bases, there was a span of 15 bases. The CDR3 sequence is 16 residues long. Germline V gene lookup returns CDR1 SNHLY and CDR2 FYNNEI.